A selection of T cell receptor beta chains follows, all from one sample in a study of CD8 T cells in ankylosing spondylitis. TCRdb re-derived calls from the 5' RACE reads in MiXCR, one entry per CDR3 protein. The sample comprises approximately 35,000 distinct CDR3 sequences, 13% to 15% of which are singletons, and less than 40% rests with the top ten. Source material: blood. The origin of the receptors is a male donor with ankylosing spondylitis or in good health (not recorded which). CDR3s include the opening cysteine and the closing phenylalanine or tryptophan. Each record gives: J gene, V gene, D gene, clone size, CDR3 DNA, CDR3 protein. D genes are given only for firm matches. Clone size is shown for a subset of rows, as once, few, many or a class of expanded clone.

J: TRBJ1-1
V: TRBV20-1
D: NA
size: few
DNA: TGCAGTGCTAGAGGTATCCGGGAGCCGAACACTGAAGCTTTCTTT
CDR3: CSARGIREPNTEAFF

J: TRBJ2-2
V: TRBV10-3
D: NA
size: few
DNA: TGTGCCATCAGTGATAGGGATTCGAACACCGGGGAGCTGTTTTTT
CDR3: CAISDRDSNTGELFF

J: TRBJ2-1
V: TRBV29-1
D: TRBD2
size: NA
DNA: TGCAGCGCTAGGACTAGCGGGAGGGCCTCTCTGTTCTTC
CDR3: CSARTSGRASLFF

J: TRBJ2-2
V: TRBV7-2
D: NA
size: NA
DNA: TGTGCCAGCAGCTTAAATACGGACGAAAAAAAGAACACCGGGGAGCTGTTTTTT
CDR3: CASSLNTDEKKNTGELFF

J: TRBJ1-4
V: TRBV30
D: NA
size: NA
DNA: TGTGCCTGGAGTGCTGGGGGTAATGAAAAACTGTTTTTT
CDR3: CAWSAGGNEKLFF

J: TRBJ2-1
V: TRBV7-2
D: NA
size: few
DNA: TGTGCCAGCAGCCCCTGGGTGTCCTACAATGAGCAGTTCTTC
CDR3: CASSPWVSYNEQFF

J: TRBJ1-1
V: TRBV7-9
D: NA
size: few
DNA: TGTGCCAGCAGCTTAGCGGATTTAGAAGCTTTCTTT
CDR3: CASSLADLEAFF

J: TRBJ2-2
V: TRBV14
D: NA
size: NA
DNA: TGTGCCAGCAGCCAAGTACAGAACACCGGGGAGCTGTTTTTT
CDR3: CASSQVQNTGELFF

J: TRBJ1-4
V: TRBV5-1
D: NA
size: few
DNA: TGCGCCAGCAGCGTAGACCCGTCGGCAACTAATGAAAAACTGTTTTTT
CDR3: CASSVDPSATNEKLFF

J: TRBJ2-5
V: TRBV4-3
D: TRBD2
size: NA
DNA: TGCGCCAGCAGCCGCATGCGACTAGCGGGAGAGACCCAGTACTTC
CDR3: CASSRMRLAGETQYF

J: TRBJ2-5
V: TRBV7-8
D: TRBD2
size: NA
DNA: TGTGCCAGCAGCATTCGACTAGCGGGGTCCCAAGAGACCCAGTACTTC
CDR3: CASSIRLAGSQETQYF

J: TRBJ2-3
V: TRBV10-3
D: NA
size: few
DNA: TGTGCCTCAGGGGCGGGGCAGACGACAGATACGCAGTATTTT
CDR3: CASGAGQTTDTQYF

J: TRBJ2-2
V: TRBV6-5
D: NA
size: NA
DNA: TGTGCCAGCAGTTACTCTATATGGGAAACCGGGGAGCTGTTTTTT
CDR3: CASSYSIWETGELFF

J: TRBJ1-1
V: TRBV6-5
D: NA
size: few
DNA: TGTGCCAGCAGTCACCCGGGACAATCTACTGAAGCTTTCTTT
CDR3: CASSHPGQSTEAFF

J: TRBJ2-2
V: TRBV30
D: NA
size: NA
DNA: TGTGCCTGGAAATTTAGCAGCACCGGGGAGCTGTTTTTT
CDR3: CAWKFSSTGELFF

J: TRBJ2-1
V: TRBV12-3/TRBV12-4
D: NA
size: few
DNA: TGTGCCAGCAGTCCCCCAGGAGTTGAGCAGTTCTTC
CDR3: CASSPPGVEQFF

J: TRBJ2-7
V: TRBV7-9
D: NA
size: NA
DNA: TGTGCCAGCAATCGGGGGAATGGGTACGAGCAGTACTTC
CDR3: CASNRGNGYEQYF

J: TRBJ2-2
V: TRBV5-5
D: TRBD1
size: few
DNA: TGTGCCGGGTCACCGGGACAGGGGGCCGGGGAGCTGTTTTTT
CDR3: CAGSPGQGAGELFF

J: TRBJ2-7
V: TRBV7-2
D: TRBD2
size: few
DNA: TGTGCCAGCAGCTTATTTGGGGACTATACCTACGAGCAGTACTTC
CDR3: CASSLFGDYTYEQYF

J: TRBJ1-3
V: TRBV20-1
D: NA
size: NA
DNA: TGCAGTGCCGCGTGGGAGGTCGGAAACACCATATATTTT
CDR3: CSAAWEVGNTIYF

J: TRBJ2-3
V: TRBV12-3/TRBV12-4
D: NA
size: few
DNA: TGTGCCAGCGGGATTACAGGGTTGAGGAATACGCAGTATTTT
CDR3: CASGITGLRNTQYF

J: TRBJ2-1
V: TRBV28
D: TRBD2
size: few
DNA: TGTGCCAGCAGTTTCTTAGCGGGGGGGCAAGAAGAGCAGTTCTTC
CDR3: CASSFLAGGQEEQFF

J: TRBJ2-1
V: TRBV4-3
D: NA
size: NA
DNA: TGCGCCAGCAGCCAAGAAGGCGGGACCTACAATGAGCAGTTCTTC
CDR3: CASSQEGGTYNEQFF

J: TRBJ1-1
V: TRBV7-9
D: TRBD1
size: NA
DNA: TGTGCCAGCAGCCGTCGGGACAGGGAAGCTTTCTTT
CDR3: CASSRRDREAFF

J: TRBJ1-2
V: TRBV20-1
D: NA
size: few
DNA: TGCAGTGCTAGACTTCAGCCTAACTATGGCTACACCTTC
CDR3: CSARLQPNYGYTF

J: TRBJ2-1
V: TRBV24-1
D: NA
size: NA
DNA: TGTGCCACCAGTTGGTATGCTGAGCAGTTCTTC
CDR3: CATSWYAEQFF

J: TRBJ1-3
V: TRBV7-3
D: NA
size: medium-sized
DNA: TGTGCCAGCAGCCCAGGGGGAAACACCATATATTTT
CDR3: CASSPGGNTIYF

J: TRBJ1-4
V: TRBV6-5
D: NA
size: few
DNA: TGTGCCAGCAGTGTCCGACCCTTTGCAACTAATGAAAAACTGTTTTTT
CDR3: CASSVRPFATNEKLFF

J: TRBJ2-3
V: TRBV18
D: NA
size: many
DNA: TGTGCCAGCTGCCTGGGGGCAGATACGCAGTATTTT
CDR3: CASCLGADTQYF

J: TRBJ2-7
V: TRBV5-1
D: TRBD1
size: few
DNA: TGCGCCAGCAGCAAAGCCGGGACAGGAGGCCACGAGCAGTACTTC
CDR3: CASSKAGTGGHEQYF

J: TRBJ2-1
V: TRBV9
D: NA
size: few
DNA: TGTGCCAGCAGCGAGGGGTTGGGAACAGAGAATGGTTGGAGTAATGAGCAGTTCTTC
CDR3: CASSEGLGTENGWSNEQFF

J: TRBJ2-7
V: TRBV20-1
D: TRBD2
size: NA
DNA: TGCAGTGCTAGAGATCGACGGACTAGCGGGATAGACGAGCAGTACTTC
CDR3: CSARDRRTSGIDEQYF

J: TRBJ1-4
V: TRBV10-3
D: NA
size: NA
DNA: TGTGCCATCAGTGAGGCCCGGGGAGCGGATGAAAAACTGTTTTTT
CDR3: CAISEARGADEKLFF

J: TRBJ2-7
V: TRBV5-1
D: NA
size: NA
DNA: TGCGCCAGCAGCTCCTCGGGCGAGCAGTACTTC
CDR3: CASSSSGEQYF

J: TRBJ2-1
V: TRBV27
D: TRBD2
size: NA
DNA: TGTGCCAGCAGTCCCCTATCTAGCGGGAGGTCTTACAATGAGCAGTTCTTC
CDR3: CASSPLSSGRSYNEQFF

J: TRBJ1-4
V: TRBV14
D: NA
size: few
DNA: TGTGCCAGCAGCCTAATAAGATCGACTAATGAAAAACTGTTTTTT
CDR3: CASSLIRSTNEKLFF

J: TRBJ2-2
V: TRBV4-1
D: TRBD1
size: NA
DNA: TGCGCCAGCAGCTTAGGACAGGGTAGGACCGGGGAGCTGTTT
CDR3: CASSLGQGRTGELF

J: TRBJ2-2
V: TRBV6-6
D: NA
size: few
DNA: TGTGCCAGCAGTCCCCTAGAGTTCTTGAACACCGGGGAGCTGTTTTTT
CDR3: CASSPLEFLNTGELFF

J: TRBJ2-5
V: TRBV30
D: NA
size: few
DNA: TGTGCTTCGGACGGATACCAAGAGACCCAGTACTTC
CDR3: CASDGYQETQYF

J: TRBJ1-4
V: TRBV18
D: NA
size: few
DNA: TGTGCCAGCTCACCGGAAACAACTAATGAAAAACTGTTTTTT
CDR3: CASSPETTNEKLFF